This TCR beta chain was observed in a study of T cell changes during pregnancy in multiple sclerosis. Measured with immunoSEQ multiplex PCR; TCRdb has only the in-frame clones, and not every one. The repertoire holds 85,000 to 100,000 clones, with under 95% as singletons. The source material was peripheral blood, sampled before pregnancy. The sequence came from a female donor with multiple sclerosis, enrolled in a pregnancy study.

The CDR3 is CASRPLASASNEQFF. CDR3 bases: TGTGCCAGCAGGCCTCTAGCTTCAGCCTCGAATGAGCAGTTCTTC. The gene calls are TRBV2 and TRBJ2-1; perhaps TRBD2 as D (5 bases). This CDR3 is 15 amino acids long. Deletions cut 6 bases from V and 7 bases from J, with 19 bases between. CDR1 and CDR2 from the germline V gene are SNHLY and FYNNEI.